This TCR beta chain was found in a study of human T cells and chemical hapten exposure. Whole-study context: Diphenylcyclopropenone, dosed weekly to the scalp, was given to patients throughout the approximately 23-week study. TCR yields differed between samples (mainly from small differences in pooled library volume). Study-wide results and caveats: The formation of large CDR3 similarity clusters by expanded TCRs significantly exceeded that of controls.

Germline CDR1 SQVTM, CDR2 ANQGSEA. The CDR3 has 15 amino acids. Between the trimmed V and J ends, which lost 0 bases and 3 bases, there was a span of 14 bases. Remarks on this clonotype: Antigen unknown.

Indicated time point: patch test 3, about 24 weeks after DPC sensitization. Stated treatment: therapeutic diphenylcyclopropenone sensitization with weekly scalp DPC. Unseparated into fractions, whole blood served as the source from which total RNA was extracted. TCRdb ran MiXCR on the RACE reads and lists one entry per CDR3 protein. The sample records some 64,000 distinct CDR3 sequences, approximately 11% being singletons. The source of this sequence is a woman in her twenties or thirties with alopecia areata. Some clones in this sample may be carry-over from other donors' samples. Sequenced here: whole blood, sampled in connection with sensitization to the hapten diphenylcyclopropenone (DPC). The gene calls are TRBV29-1 and TRBJ2-5, with D unclear. The CDR3 DNA is TGCAGCGTTGAAGATCAGCACAACCCAAAAGAGACCCAGTACTTC. It translates to CSVEDQHNPKETQYF.